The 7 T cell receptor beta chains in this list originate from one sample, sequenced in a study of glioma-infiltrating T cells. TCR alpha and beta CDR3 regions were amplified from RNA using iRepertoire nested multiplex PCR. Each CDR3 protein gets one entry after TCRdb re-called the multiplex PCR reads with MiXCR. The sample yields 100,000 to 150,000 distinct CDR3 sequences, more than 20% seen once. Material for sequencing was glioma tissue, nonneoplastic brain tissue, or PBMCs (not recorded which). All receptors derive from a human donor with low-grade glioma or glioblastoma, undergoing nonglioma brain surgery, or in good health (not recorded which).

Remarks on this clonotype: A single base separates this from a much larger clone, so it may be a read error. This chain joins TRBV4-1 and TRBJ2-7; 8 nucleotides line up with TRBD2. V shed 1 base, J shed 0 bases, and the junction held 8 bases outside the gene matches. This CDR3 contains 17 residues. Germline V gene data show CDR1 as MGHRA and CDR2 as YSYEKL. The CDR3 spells CASSQACASGSSYEQYF. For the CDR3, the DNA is TGCGCCAGCAGCCAAGCTTGTGCAAGCGGGAGCTCCTACGAGCAGTACTTC.

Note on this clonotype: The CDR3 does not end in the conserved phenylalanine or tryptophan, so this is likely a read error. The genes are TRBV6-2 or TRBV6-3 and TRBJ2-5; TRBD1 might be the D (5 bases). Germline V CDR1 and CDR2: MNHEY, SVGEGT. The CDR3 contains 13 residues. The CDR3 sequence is CARSRQSQETQYI. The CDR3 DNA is TGTGCCCGCAGTCGACAGTCACAAGAGACCCAGTACATC.

CDR3 protein: CASNPGTSGRRYQETQYF. CDR3 in DNA: TGTGCCAGCAACCCCGGGACTAGCGGGAGAAGGTACCAAGAGACCCAGTACTTC. The chain recombines TRBV12-3 or TRBV12-4 with TRBJ2-5, with 14 nucleotides matching TRBD2. Losses at the gene ends were 7 bases for V and 0 bases for J; bases not matched to a gene: 10. The CDR3 covers 18 residues.

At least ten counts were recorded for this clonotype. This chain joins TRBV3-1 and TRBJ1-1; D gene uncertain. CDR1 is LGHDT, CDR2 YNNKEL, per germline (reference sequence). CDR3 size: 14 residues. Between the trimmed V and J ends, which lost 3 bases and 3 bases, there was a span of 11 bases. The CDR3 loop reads CASSQTTLYTEAFF. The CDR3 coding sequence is TGTGCCAGCAGCCAGACAACACTCTACACTGAAGCTTTCTTT.

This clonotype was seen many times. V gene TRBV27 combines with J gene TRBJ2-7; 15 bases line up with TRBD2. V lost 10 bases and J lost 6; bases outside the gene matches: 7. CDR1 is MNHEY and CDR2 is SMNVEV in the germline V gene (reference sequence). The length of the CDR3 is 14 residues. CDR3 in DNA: TGTGCCACCCGGACTAGCGGGAGGGTTAGCGAGCAGTACTTC. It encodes CATRTSGRVSEQYF.

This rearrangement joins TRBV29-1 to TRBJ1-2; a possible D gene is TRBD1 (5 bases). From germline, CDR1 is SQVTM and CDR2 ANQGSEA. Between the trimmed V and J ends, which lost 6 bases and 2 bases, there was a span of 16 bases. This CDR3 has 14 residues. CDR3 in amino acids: CSVAPGRRNYGYTF. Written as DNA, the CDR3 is TGCAGCGTGGCCCCGGGACGAAGGAACTATGGCTACACCTTC.

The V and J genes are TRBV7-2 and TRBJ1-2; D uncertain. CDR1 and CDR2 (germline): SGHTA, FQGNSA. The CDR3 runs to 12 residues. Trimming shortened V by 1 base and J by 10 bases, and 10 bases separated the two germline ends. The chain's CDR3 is CASSLEWGNYTF. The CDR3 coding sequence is TGTGCCAGCAGCTTAGAATGGGGAAACTACACCTTC. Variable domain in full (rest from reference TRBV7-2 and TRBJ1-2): GAGVSQSPSNKVTEKGKDVELRCDPISGHTALYWYRQSLGQGLEFLIYFQGNSAPDKSGLPSDRFSAERTGGSVSTLTIQRTQQEDSAVYLCASSLEWGNYTFGSGTRLTVV.